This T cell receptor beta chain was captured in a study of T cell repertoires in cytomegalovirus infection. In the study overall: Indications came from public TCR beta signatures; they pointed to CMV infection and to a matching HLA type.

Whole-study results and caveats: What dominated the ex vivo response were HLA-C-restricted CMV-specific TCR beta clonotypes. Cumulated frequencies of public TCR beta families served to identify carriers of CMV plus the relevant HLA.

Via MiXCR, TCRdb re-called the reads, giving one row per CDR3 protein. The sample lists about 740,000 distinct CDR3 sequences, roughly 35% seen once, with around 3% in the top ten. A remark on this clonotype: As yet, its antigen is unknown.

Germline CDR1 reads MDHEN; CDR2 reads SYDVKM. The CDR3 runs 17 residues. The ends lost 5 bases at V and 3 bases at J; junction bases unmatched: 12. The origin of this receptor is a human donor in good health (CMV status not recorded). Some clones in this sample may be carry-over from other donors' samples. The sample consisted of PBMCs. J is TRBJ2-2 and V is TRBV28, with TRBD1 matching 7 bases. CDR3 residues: CASSPDRQGPDTGELFF. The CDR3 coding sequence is TGTGCCAGCAGTCCTGACCGACAGGGACCCGACACCGGGGAGCTGTTTTTT.